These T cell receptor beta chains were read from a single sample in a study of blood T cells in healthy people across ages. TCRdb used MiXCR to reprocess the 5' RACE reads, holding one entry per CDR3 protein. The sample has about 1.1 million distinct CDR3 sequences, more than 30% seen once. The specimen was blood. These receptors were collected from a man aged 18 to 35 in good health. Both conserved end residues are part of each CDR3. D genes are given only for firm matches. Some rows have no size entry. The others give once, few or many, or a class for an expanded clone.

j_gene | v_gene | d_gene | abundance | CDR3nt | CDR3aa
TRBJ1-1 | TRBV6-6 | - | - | TGTGCCAGCAGTTACGAGCGGACAGAAGCTTTCTTT | CASSYERTEAFF
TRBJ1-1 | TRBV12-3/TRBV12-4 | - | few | TGTGCCAGCGGGGAATCTCCAACCGACTTTAACACTGAAGCTTTCTTT | CASGESPTDFNTEAFF
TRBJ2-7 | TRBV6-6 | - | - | TGTGCCAGCAGTTACCGCGCATTGGTGGGGTTCCACGAGCAGTACTTC | CASSYRALVGFHEQYF
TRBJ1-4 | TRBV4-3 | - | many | TGCGCCAGCAGCCAAGGGGCACATAGTAATGAAAAACTGTTTTTT | CASSQGAHSNEKLFF
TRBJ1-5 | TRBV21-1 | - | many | TGTGCCAGCAGCAAAGCGGGAGGGGGGGCCGACTACAATCAGCCCCAGCATTTT | CASSKAGGGADYNQPQHF
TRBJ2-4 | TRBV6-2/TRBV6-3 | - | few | TGTGCCAGCAGCATCGACAGGCTCGGAAACATTCAGTACTTC | CASSIDRLGNIQYF
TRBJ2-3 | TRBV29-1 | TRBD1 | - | TGCAGCGTGCACTACAGGGGCTGGGATACGCAGTATTTT | CSVHYRGWDTQYF
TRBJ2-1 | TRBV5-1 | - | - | TGCGCCAGCAGCAGAGACCGGGACAAGACCTACAATGAGCAGTTCTTC | CASSRDRDKTYNEQFF
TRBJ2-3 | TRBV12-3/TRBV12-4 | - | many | TGTGCCAGCAGTTTAGTGTCGCGCACAGATACGCAGTATTTT | CASSLVSRTDTQYF
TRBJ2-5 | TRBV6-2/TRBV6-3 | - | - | TGTGCCAGCAGTTACTCGAGCTGGGGAGAGGTATTAGAGACCCAGTACTTC | CASSYSSWGEVLETQYF
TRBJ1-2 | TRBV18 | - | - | TGTGCCAGCTCACCACGCGGAACCCGGGGTGGCTACACCTTC | CASSPRGTRGGYTF
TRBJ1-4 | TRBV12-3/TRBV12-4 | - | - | TGTGCCAGGACCTTCGGGGCAGTAAGCGAAAAACTGTTTTTT | CARTFGAVSEKLFF
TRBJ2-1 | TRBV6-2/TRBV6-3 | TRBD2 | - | TGTGCCAGCAGCCCTGACCTACTAGCGAGGTCTAACAATGAGCAGTTCTTC | CASSPDLLARSNNEQFF
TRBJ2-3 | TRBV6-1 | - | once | TGTGCCAGTCCCAGCACAGATACGCAGTATTTT | CASPSTDTQYF
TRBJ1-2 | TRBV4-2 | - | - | TGTGCCAGCAGCCAAGATAGCCAGGGGTATGGCTACACCTTC | CASSQDSQGYGYTF
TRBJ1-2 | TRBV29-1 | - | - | TGCAGCGTTGAAAGGGCCTTTAGCTATGGCTACACCTTC | CSVERAFSYGYTF
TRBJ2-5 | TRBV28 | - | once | TGTGCCAGCAGTTTGAGGGTTGGGGGGACTGGTCAAGAGACCCAGTACTTC | CASSLRVGGTGQETQYF
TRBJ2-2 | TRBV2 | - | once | TGTGCCAGCAGGGACCTTACCACCGGGGAGCTGTTTTTT | CASRDLTTGELFF
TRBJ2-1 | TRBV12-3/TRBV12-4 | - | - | TGTGCCAGCGGTCCTGGCAGTGGCTCCTACAATGAGCAGTTCTTC | CASGPGSGSYNEQFF
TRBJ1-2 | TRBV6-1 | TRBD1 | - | TGTGCCAGCACCGGGGGACAGGGTGCGAGTGGCTACACCTTC | CASTGGQGASGYTF
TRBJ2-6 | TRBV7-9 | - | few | TGTGCCAGCAGCCCAACGACAGTCTCTGGGGCCAACGTCCTGACTTTC | CASSPTTVSGANVLTF
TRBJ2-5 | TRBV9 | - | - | TGTGCCAGCAGCGTCGATGAGGACAGATCGTACAATGAGCAGTACTTC | CASSVDEDRSYNEQYF
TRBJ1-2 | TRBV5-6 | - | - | TGTGCCAGCAGCTTGCAGCCAGGGGCAAACTATAGCTACACCTTC | CASSLQPGANYSYTF
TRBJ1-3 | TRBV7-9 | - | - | TGTGCCAGCAACCCAAAGGACGGATTTGGAAACACCATATATTTT | CASNPKDGFGNTIYF
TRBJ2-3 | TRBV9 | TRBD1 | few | TGTGCCAGCAGCGTGGGGATTGGACAGGATCGCACAGATACGCAGTATTTT | CASSVGIGQDRTDTQYF
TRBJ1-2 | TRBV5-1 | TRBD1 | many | TGCGCCAGCAGCTCCGGGACAGGGGATGGCTACACCTTC | CASSSGTGDGYTF
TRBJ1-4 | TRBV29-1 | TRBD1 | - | TGCAGCGTTAAGGGAGGGACAGGGCCTAATGAAAAACTGTTTTTT | CSVKGGTGPNEKLFF
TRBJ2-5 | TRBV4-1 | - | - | TGCGCCAGCAGCCAAGATAGCAGCGGCCAAATCGGTCTGGATGAGCAGTACTTC | CASSQDSSGQIGLDEQYF
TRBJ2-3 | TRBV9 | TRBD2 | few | TGTGCCAGCAGCGAGGGGACTAGCGGGGCCTTAGATACGCAGTATTTT | CASSEGTSGALDTQYF
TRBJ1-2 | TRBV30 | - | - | TGTGCCTGGAGTAGGTCACGGTCTTATGGCTACACCTTC | CAWSRSRSYGYTF
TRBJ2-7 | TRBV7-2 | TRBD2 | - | TGTGCCTGCAGCTCAGCGGGGGAAAGCTCCTACGAGCAGTACTTC | CACSSAGESSYEQYF
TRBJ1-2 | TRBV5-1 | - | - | TGCGCCAGCAGCTTGGGTGGCAGGAAGAAGAGTCTTGACTATGGCTACACCTTC | CASSLGGRKKSLDYGYTF
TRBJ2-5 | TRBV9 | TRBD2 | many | TGTGCCAGCAGTGAGGGGACTAGTGATCCCGAGACCCAGTACTTC | CASSEGTSDPETQYF
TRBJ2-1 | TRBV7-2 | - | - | TGTGCCAGCAGCATGACCAGGGAGCCCTACAATGAGCAGTTCTTC | CASSMTREPYNEQFF
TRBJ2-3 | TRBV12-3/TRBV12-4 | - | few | TGTGCCAGCAGCTCAGGGGCGCGGACGCAGTATTTT | CASSSGARTQYF
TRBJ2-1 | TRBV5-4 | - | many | TGTGCCAGCAGCCCCGGGGCCAATGAGCAGTTCTTC | CASSPGANEQFF
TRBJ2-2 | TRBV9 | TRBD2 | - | TGTGCCAGCAGCGTAGATCCAGCGGGGGGGCCCGGGGAGCTGTTTTTT | CASSVDPAGGPGELFF
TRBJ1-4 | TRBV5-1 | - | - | TGCGCCAGCAGCTTGGAATTCCTGGGTGAAAAACTGTTTTTT | CASSLEFLGEKLFF
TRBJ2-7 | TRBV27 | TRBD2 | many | TGTGCCAGCAGTTTATCGAGCGGGAGTTACGAGCAGTACTTC | CASSLSSGSYEQYF
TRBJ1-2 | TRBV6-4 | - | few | TGTGCCAGCAGTGTCCCCGACAGGTTTGGTAATGGCTACACCTTC | CASSVPDRFGNGYTF
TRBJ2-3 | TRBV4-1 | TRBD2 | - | TGCGCCAGCAGCCAAGTAGGGCGGGGGGCGATAGATACGCAGTATTTT | CASSQVGRGAIDTQYF
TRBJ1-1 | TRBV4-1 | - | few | TGCGCCAGCAGCCAAGGGGCAGGGGTCACTGAAGCTTTCTTT | CASSQGAGVTEAFF
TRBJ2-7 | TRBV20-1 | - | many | TGCAGTGCTAGAGGCAGGTCCTACGAGCAGTACTTC | CSARGRSYEQYF
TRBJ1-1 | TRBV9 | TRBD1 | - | TGTGCCAGCAGCCCAGGGGGGGAGTTCACTGAAGCTTTCTTT | CASSPGGEFTEAFF
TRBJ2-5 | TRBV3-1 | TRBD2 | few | TGTGCCAGCAGTCGGACTAGCGGGGGTGCCCAAGAGACCCAGTACTTC | CASSRTSGGAQETQYF
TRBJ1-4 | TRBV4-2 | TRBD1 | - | TGTGCCAGCAGCGGACGACAGGGGGCGCGTGAAAAACTGTTTTTT | CASSGRQGAREKLFF
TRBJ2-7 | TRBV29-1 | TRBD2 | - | TGCAGCGTTTCTGGAGGGGTGGGGACTAGCGGGAGAGAACTCTACGAGCAGTACTTC | CSVSGGVGTSGRELYEQYF
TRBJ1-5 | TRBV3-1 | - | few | TGTGCCAGCAGCCCGAATACGTATGAGGCTGGCAATCAGCCCCAGCATTTT | CASSPNTYEAGNQPQHF
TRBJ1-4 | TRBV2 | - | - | TGTGCCAGCAGTGAGATGGGGACCCTTGGGAAACTGTTTTTT | CASSEMGTLGKLFF
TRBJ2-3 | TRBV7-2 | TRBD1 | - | TGTGCCAGCCGCCGGGACAGGGGCGCTCATACGCAGTATTTT | CASRRDRGAHTQYF